One sample yielded the 27 T cell receptor beta chains listed below, sequenced in a study of T cells after yellow fever vaccination. Each CDR3 protein is one row after TCRdb ran MiXCR on the 5' RACE reads. The sample consists of some 600,000 distinct CDR3 sequences, around a sixth of them appearing once. The sequencing here drew on PBMCs, taken roughly 5 days after the first yellow fever vaccination. The receptors derive from a man younger than 35 who received the YFV17D yellow fever vaccine.

This clonotype was detected only once. CDR3 bases: TGCGCCAGCAGCTGGGATTCTCATTCCTCTGGAAACACCATATATTTT. As protein: CASSWDSHSSGNTIYF. The J gene is TRBJ1-3, the V gene TRBV5-1; unclear D gene. Per germline, CDR1 SGHRS and CDR2 YFSETQ. This CDR3 contains 16 residues. The V end was cut by 3 bases, the J end by 0 bases, with 13 bases between. Variable domain in full (rest from reference TRBV5-1 and TRBJ1-3): KAGVTQTPRYLIKTRGQQVTLSCSPISGHRSVSWYQQTPGQGLQFLFEYFSETQRNKGNFPGRFSGRQFSNSRSEMNVSTLELGDSALYLCASSWDSHSSGNTIYFGEGSWLTVV.

The chain combines TRBV6-2 or TRBV6-3 with TRBJ1-1; D remains ambiguous. Germline CDR1 MNHEY, CDR2 SVGEGT. Trimming pared 8 bases from V and 3 bases from J, leaving 16 bases between. This CDR3 has 14 residues. CDR3 DNA sequence: TGTGCCAGCCTAGGACCGCCGCCGGACACTGAAGCTTTCTTT. Protein product: CASLGPPPDTEAFF.

The V call is TRBV27, the J call TRBJ2-5, with D perhaps TRBD2 (7 bases). Germline V gene sequence: CDR1 MNHEY, CDR2 SMNVEV (reference sequence). The CDR3 is made up of 14 amino acids. Trimming took off 7 bases at V and 1 base at J, with 13 bases between the two ends. CDR3 in amino acids: CASTRRGPQETQYF. The DNA of the CDR3 is TGTGCCAGCACAAGGCGGGGGCCCCAAGAGACCCAGTACTTC.

This clonotype was seen more than once but under ten times. V and J are TRBV3-1 and TRBJ2-2; D gene ambiguous. The V end was cut by 3 bases, the J end by 8 bases, with 16 bases between. Germline CDR1 reads LGHDT; CDR2 reads YNNKEL (reference sequence). The CDR3 is 15 residues long. Here the CDR3 DNA reads TGTGCCAGCAGCCAGTCCCGACTTGGTCGTGGGGAGCTGTTTTTT. Translating it yields CASSQSRLGRGELFF.

This clonotype was counted a few times. The chain uses TRBV7-9 and TRBJ1-1; TRBD1 is a possible D gene (5 bases). The ends were cut back, 2 bases at V and 8 bases at J, with 21 bases in the middle. Germline CDR1 SEHNR, CDR2 FQNEAQ (reference sequence). This CDR3 spans 16 amino acids. CDR3 residues: CASSLPGTVSTAEAFF. The CDR3 bases are TGTGCCAGCAGCTTACCCGGGACGGTATCGACGGCGGAAGCTTTCTTT.

This clonotype showed up just once. V and J are TRBV21-1 and TRBJ2-3; the table's D call TRBD2 went unverified against the DNA. TRBV21-1 is shown as a pseudogene. This CDR3 is built from 19 residues. CDR3 nucleotide sequence: TGTGCCAGCAGCAACGGAAGGGAAGCGGTTTGTTCTGGCACAGATACGCAGTATTTT. Translating gives CASSNGREAVCSGTDTQYF.

This clonotype was recorded many times. The genes are TRBV5-1 and TRBJ1-5, with 7 bases that match TRBD1. J was trimmed by 6 bases and V by 2 bases; bases with no gene match: 5. There are 14 residues in the CDR3. Germline V gene data show CDR1 as SGHRS and CDR2 as YFSETQ. DNA of the CDR3: TGCGCCAGCAGCTTTGGGGGACAGAGTCAGCCCCAGCATTTT. Protein sequence: CASSFGGQSQPQHF.

This chain uses TRBV30 with TRBJ1-1; D call uncertain. CDR3 length equals 15 residues. Trimming took off 0 bases at V and 1 base at J, with 12 bases between the two ends. The V gene's germline CDR1 is GTSNPN and CDR2 SVGIG (reference sequence). CDR3 sequence (DNA): TGTGCCTGGAGTGTACGGGGTAGGGAGAACACTGAAGCTTTCTTT. Protein: CAWSVRGRENTEAFF.

The rearrangement links TRBV20-1 to TRBJ2-3; no reliable D call. Germline V gene data show CDR1 as DFQATT and CDR2 as SNEGSKA (reference sequence). The V and J ends lost 7 bases and 0 bases respectively, with 11 bases between them. The CDR3 is 13 residues long. The CDR3 is CSVAYPSTDTQYF. Here the CDR3 DNA reads TGCAGTGTGGCATACCCTAGCACAGATACGCAGTATTTT.

Only a few counts were recorded for this clonotype. This chain connects TRBV10-3 to TRBJ1-1, with TRBD1 identical over 7 bases. V lost 2 bases to trimming and J lost 0 bases; unmatched junction nucleotides: 6. Germline lookup yields CDR1 ENHRY and CDR2 SYGVKD. CDR3 length: 16 residues. CDR3 protein: CAISERYRGMNTEAFF. CDR3 DNA sequence: TGTGCCATCAGTGAGCGGTACAGGGGTATGAACACTGAAGCTTTCTTT.

This clonotype was seen a few times. This chain uses TRBV7-3 with TRBJ2-1; weak D call: TRBD2 (5 bases). Trimming pared 3 bases from V and 6 bases from J, leaving 18 bases between. There are 16 residues in the CDR3. CDR1 is SGHTA and CDR2 is FQGTGA in the germline V gene. The CDR3 region has the DNA TGTGCCAGCAGCTTGAGGTGGGGTGGGAGTTCCAATGAGCAGTTCTTC. Translated: CASSLRWGGSSNEQFF.

This clonotype was detected ten times or more. The rearrangement links TRBV4-2 to TRBJ2-5; D remains ambiguous. Germline CDR1 LGHNA, CDR2 YNFKEQ. This CDR3 spans 12 amino acids. Trimming removed 1 base at V and 4 bases at J, with 4 bases between. The chain's CDR3 is CASSQGIETQYF. The DNA of the CDR3 is TGTGCCAGCAGCCAAGGTATAGAGACCCAGTACTTC.

The J gene is TRBJ2-1, the V gene TRBV7-9; D may be TRBD1 or TRBD2 (6 bases each). The ends were cut back, 9 bases at V and 1 base at J, with 10 bases in the middle. The germline V gene has CDR1 SEHNR and CDR2 FQNEAQ (reference sequence). This CDR3 is built from 13 residues. Written as DNA, the CDR3 is TGTGCCAGGGAGGGGGAATCCTACAATGAGCAGTTCTTC. Translated: CAREGESYNEQFF.

The rearrangement joins TRBV12-3 or TRBV12-4 to TRBJ2-5, with D unresolved. V shed 5 bases and J shed 5 bases, with 15 bases lying between them. The CDR3 is 14 amino acids. The CDR3 nucleotides are TGTGCCAGCAGTCCCCGACCGATCCGGGAGACCCAGTACTTC. This encodes CASSPRPIRETQYF.

The V gene is TRBV28, the J gene TRBJ2-6, with TRBD1 identical over 7 bases. J lost 2 bases, V lost 5 bases, and 3 bases had no gene match. The CDR3 consists of 15 residues. Germline V CDR1 and CDR2: MDHEN, SYDVKM. DNA for the CDR3: TGTGCCAGCAGTCCCGGACAGGCTGGGGCCAACGTCCTGACTTTC. Encoded protein: CASSPGQAGANVLTF.

This clonotype was seen a handful of times. The CDR3 reads CASTPFEWSRYSSTDTQYF. The CDR3 DNA reads TGTGCCAGCACCCCCTTTGAGTGGAGTCGTTACTCTAGCACAGATACGCAGTATTTT. V and J are TRBV7-9 and TRBJ2-3, with D uncertain. This CDR3 has 19 amino acids. Germline CDR1 SEHNR, CDR2 FQNEAQ (reference sequence). V lost 7 bases and J lost 0, with 26 bases in between.

The V call is TRBV5-5, the J call TRBJ2-3; a weak D match, TRBD1 (5 bases). The CDR3 is 14 amino acids. Germline loops: CDR1 SGHKS, CDR2 YYEKEE (reference sequence). V lost 9 bases and J 4 bases, leaving 18 bases between the germline ends. CDR3 sequence (DNA): TGTGCCACCGGCCCAGGGAATGGCGCAGATACGCAGTATTTT. Translating it yields CATGPGNGADTQYF.

V usage is TRBV6-5 and J usage is TRBJ1-5; maybe TRBD1 (5 bases). Trimming removed 0 bases from V and 7 bases from J, with 10 bases in between. Looked up from germline, CDR1 is MNHEY and CDR2 is SVGAGI. This CDR3 region has 14 residues. CDR3 loop: CASSYSGGDQPQHF. CDR3 in DNA: TGTGCCAGCAGTTACTCGGGGGGGGACCAGCCCCAGCATTTT.

V and J are TRBV7-2 and TRBJ2-2; D remains ambiguous. There are 13 residues in the CDR3. The germline V gene has CDR1 SGHTA and CDR2 FQGNSA. Trimming stripped 3 bases from V and 4 bases from J, with 6 bases between. The chain's CDR3 is CASSFTFTGELFF. The CDR3 bases are TGTGCCAGCAGCTTCACATTCACCGGGGAGCTGTTTTTT.

This clonotype was seen many times. The chain employs TRBV5-4 and TRBJ2-3, with D tentatively TRBD1 (5 bases). CDR3 length equals 15 residues. Trimming shortened V by 3 bases and J by 2 bases, and 13 bases separated the two germline ends. Germline V CDR1 and CDR2: SGHNT, YYREEE (reference sequence). CDR3 in amino acids: CASSSDKDHTDTQYF. The CDR3 region has the DNA TGTGCCAGCAGCTCGGACAAGGACCACACAGATACGCAGTATTTT.

The chain is built from TRBV3-1 and TRBJ2-3; 9 bases fit TRBD2. V was clipped by 4 bases and J by 4 bases; unmatched bases: 9. Germline-derived CDR1 and CDR2 are LGHDT and YNNKEL (reference sequence). This CDR3 spans 16 amino acids. CDR3 sequence: CASSLTSSGEADTQYF. The CDR3 bases are TGTGCCAGCAGCCTCACGTCTAGCGGGGAAGCAGATACGCAGTATTTT.

The rearrangement joins TRBV6-8 to TRBJ2-7; TRBD2 agrees at 8 bases. The germline V gene has CDR1 MNHGY and CDR2 SAAAGT. The CDR3 is 17 amino acids. J lost 5 bases, V lost 5 bases, and 17 bases had no gene match. DNA of the CDR3: TGTGCCAGCAGTCCCGGGGGGGCGGTTAATTGTAACGACGAGCAGTACGTC. It encodes CASSPGGAVNCNDEQYV.

The J gene is TRBJ1-2, the V gene TRBV4-3; 7 nucleotides align to TRBD1. Germline lookup yields CDR1 LGHNA and CDR2 YSLEER. The CDR3 covers 15 residues. The V segment lost 2 bases and the J segment 9 bases; nucleotides outside the gene matches: 12. This CDR3 reads CASSQSTGSGESYTF. CDR3 bases: TGCGCCAGCAGCCAATCGACAGGGTCCGGGGAGAGCTACACCTTC.

This clonotype was observed a handful of times. CDR3 protein: CASRPGLHSTDTQYF. CDR3 sequence (DNA): TGTGCCAGCAGGCCTGGACTCCATAGCACAGATACGCAGTATTTT. This chain joins TRBV6-1 and TRBJ2-3; D perhaps matches TRBD2 (5 bases). CDR1 MNHNS and CDR2 SASEGT come from the germline V gene. CDR3 length: 15 amino acids. V was trimmed by 6 bases and J by 0 bases, leaving 13 bases between them.

This clonotype was seen a few times. J is TRBJ2-7 and V is TRBV6-1; 8 bases are a match to TRBD1. The V gene end was trimmed by 3 bases and the J gene end by 2 bases; junction bases not matched to a gene: 6. The CDR3 length is 15 residues. Germline CDR1 is MNHNS and CDR2 is SASEGT. CDR3 nucleotides: TGTGCCAGCAGTGATCCCCGGACAGGGACCTACGAGCAGTACGTC. This encodes CASSDPRTGTYEQYV.

V usage is TRBV25-1 and J usage is TRBJ2-7; the D gene is possibly TRBD1 (5 bases). From germline, CDR1 is MGHDK and CDR2 SYGVNS. V was shortened by 2 bases and J by 3 bases, with 11 bases between the two germline ends. CDR3 length equals 14 residues. CDR3 nucleotide sequence: TGTGCCAGCAGTGAAAGGCGGACACTCTACGAGCAGTACGTC. Translation gives CASSERRTLYEQYV.

This clonotype was detected a few times. The chain joins TRBV4-2 to TRBJ1-2, with 8 bases matching TRBD1. CDR1 LGHNA and CDR2 YNFKEQ come from the germline V gene. V lost 4 bases, J lost 8 bases, and 9 bases stayed unmatched. The CDR3 is made up of 14 amino acids. In nucleotides, the CDR3 is TGTGCCAGCAGCCGGACAGGGCTGGGGAGCGGCTACACCTTC. It codes for CASSRTGLGSGYTF.